The following is a T cell receptor beta chain sequence with its context. These data come from a study of blood T cell repertoires in COVID-19. The data were produced by immunoSEQ multiplex PCR, yet TCRdb's version contains in-frame clones alone and is incomplete. The sample consists of about 320,000 clones, roughly 86% of them appearing once. This CDR3 contains 15 residues. The V gene's germline CDR1 is SGHNT and CDR2 YYREEE (reference sequence). V dropped 4 bases and J dropped 2 bases, with 16 bases sitting between them. Sequencing was performed on peripheral blood. The sequence derives from a woman aged 25 to 39 with COVID-19, enrolled during active disease. V gene TRBV5-4 combines with J gene TRBJ2-7; D perhaps matches TRBD1 (6 bases). CDR3 coding DNA: TGTGCCAGCAGCCACGACCCCCGGGACACCTACGAGCAGTACTTC. Protein sequence: CASSHDPRDTYEQYF. Variable domain in full (rest from reference TRBV5-4 and TRBJ2-7): ETGVTQSPTHLIKTRGQQVTLRCSSQSGHNTVSWYQQALGQGPQFIFQYYREEENGRGNFPPRFSGLQFPNYSSELNVNALELDDSALYLCASSHDPRDTYEQYFGPGTRLTVT.